This TCR beta chain was sequenced in a study of blood T cells in healthy people across ages. Combining a sample-barcoded 5' primer with a J-beta primer mix, a second PCR ran for about 6 to 12 cycles. Tags on each cDNA molecule came from a template-switch adaptor with 12 random nucleotides. TCRdb re-called the 5' RACE reads through MiXCR, storing one row per CDR3 protein. The sample lists about 970,000 distinct CDR3 sequences; roughly half were seen once. Germline V CDR1 and CDR2: MNHEY, SVGEGT. The length of the CDR3 is 15 residues. J gave up 6 bases and V 4 bases, and 10 bases lay outside the gene matches.

V usage is TRBV6-2 or TRBV6-3 and J usage is TRBJ2-7; 9 bases fit TRBD2. The sequence derives from a woman aged 55-70 years in good health. The sequenced sample consisted of blood. The CDR3 reads CASSLSGTSLLEQYF. CDR3 DNA: TGTGCCAGCAGTTTGTCCGGGACTAGCCTTCTCGAGCAGTACTTC.